These 28 T cell receptor beta chains originate from one sample sequenced in a study of T-cell memory formation after mild COVID-19 (dated by TCRdb to the early 2020s). Library generation was performed with 5' RACE. For sequencing, an Illumina NovaSeq 6000 was employed. The public reads were quality trimmed at Q25 with fastp and then assembled into clones with MiXCR by TCRdb, keeping productive beta chains. All rows with the same CDR3 protein become a single entry with the most common DNA and genes. In this sample the table shows under 600,000 distinct CDR3 sequences, about 20% of which occur a single time. Together, the top ten hold around 7.7% of the sample. The sample taken for sequencing was PBMCs or a T cell subset sorted from them (not recorded which). Receptor source: an adult woman who had mild COVID-19 (a few samples of this study predate the infection). The sample titles of this study are shuffled in the database, so cell type and time point are left out; the donor was told from shared clones.

This clonotype appeared a few times. The chain carries TRBV19 and TRBJ2-7; D might be TRBD1 or TRBD2, each matching 5 bases. The CDR3 is 14 amino acids. Trimming removed 4 bases from V and 3 bases from J, with 13 bases in between. CDR1 and CDR2 from the germline V gene are LNHDA and SQIVND (reference sequence). The CDR3 protein is CASSTWDGGYEQYF. CDR3 DNA: TGTGCCAGTAGTACGTGGGATGGGGGCTACGAGCAGTACTTC. Complete variable domain (other parts from reference TRBV19 and TRBJ2-7): DGGITQSPKYLFRKEGQNVTLSCEQNLNHDAMYWYRQDPGQGLRLIYYSQIVNDFQKGDIAEGYSVSREKKESFPLTVTSAQKNPTAFYLCASSTWDGGYEQYFGPGTRLTVT.

This clonotype was recorded once. The chain employs TRBV7-8 and TRBJ2-3; D is possibly TRBD2 (5 bases). The CDR3 is made up of 14 amino acids. V dropped 3 bases and J dropped 6 bases, with 13 bases sitting between them. Germline V gene lookup returns CDR1 SGHVS and CDR2 FQNEAQ. DNA of the CDR3: TGTGCCAGCAGCTTTTCCTACAGAGGGGATACGCAGTATTTT. As protein: CASSFSYRGDTQYF.

This clonotype was picked up a small number of times. J is TRBJ2-5 and V is TRBV20-1, with 7 nucleotides matching TRBD1. Trimming removed 5 bases from V and 4 bases from J; junction bases left unmatched: 7. The germline V gene has CDR1 DFQATT and CDR2 SNEGSKA (reference sequence). The CDR3 loop spans 13 amino acids. CDR3 sequence reads: CSAPGQVGETQYF. CDR3 in DNA: TGCAGTGCTCCAGGACAGGTGGGAGAGACCCAGTACTTC.

This sequence joins TRBV24-1 and TRBJ2-3, with a weak D call TRBD1 (7 bases). Germline-derived CDR1 and CDR2 are KGHDR and SFDVKD. This CDR3 comprises 17 residues. Deletions cut 5 bases from V and 0 bases from J, with 17 bases between. CDR3 region: CATSAPTGRTSTDTQYF. The CDR3 nucleotides are TGTGCCACCAGTGCTCCGACAGGGAGGACTAGCACAGATACGCAGTATTTT.

This clonotype was seen only a few times. The chain employs TRBV14 and TRBJ1-1, with D possibly matching TRBD1 (5 bases). Germline CDR1 SGHDN, CDR2 FVKESK. The CDR3 runs to 12 residues. V was trimmed by 4 bases and J by 6 bases, leaving 9 bases between them. CDR3 amino acids: CASSPRVAEAFF. CDR3 bases: TGTGCCAGCAGCCCCAGGGTTGCTGAAGCTTTCTTT.

The chain carries TRBV5-1 and TRBJ2-3; 10 bases are a match to TRBD2. The length of the CDR3 is 16 residues. Per germline, CDR1 SGHRS and CDR2 YFSETQ. Trimming removed 4 bases from V and 1 base from J; junction bases left unmatched: 6. The CDR3 sequence is CASSPPGTSGTDTQYF. The CDR3 DNA reads TGCGCCAGCAGCCCCCCCGGGACTAGCGGCACAGATACGCAGTATTTT.

The J gene is TRBJ2-3, the V gene TRBV24-1, with no clear D. Between the trimmed V and J ends, which lost 5 bases and 1 base, there was a span of 21 bases. Germline loops: CDR1 KGHDR, CDR2 SFDVKD. The CDR3 covers 18 residues. CDR3 nucleotide sequence: TGTGCCACCAGTGGGGCCCTGGCCACAGCCTGGGGCACAGATACGCAGTATTTT. Residues: CATSGALATAWGTDTQYF.

CDR3: CSVGGGRGTGELFF. CDR3 coding DNA: TGCAGCGTGGGGGGCGGTCGTGGCACCGGGGAGCTGTTTTTT. The rearrangement uses TRBV29-1 and TRBJ2-2, with D perhaps matching TRBD1 or TRBD2 (6 bases each). V was clipped by 6 bases and J by 4 bases, with 15 bases between them. Germline V gene sequence: CDR1 SQVTM, CDR2 ANQGSEA. This CDR3 comprises 14 residues.

The V gene is TRBV5-1, the J gene TRBJ1-1; no clear D gene. This CDR3 has 15 residues. The V end lost 3 bases, the J end lost 1 base, and 13 bases lay between the germline ends. CDR1 and CDR2 (germline): SGHRS, YFSETQ. CDR3 sequence: CASSYREAGNTEAFF. In nucleotides, the CDR3 is TGCGCCAGCAGCTACCGGGAGGCAGGGAACACTGAAGCTTTCTTT.

J is TRBJ1-2 and V is TRBV7-8, with a weak D call TRBD1 (6 bases). Germline values: CDR1 SGHVS, CDR2 FQNEAQ. The CDR3 length is 13 residues. Trimming took off 6 bases at V and 8 bases at J, with 16 bases between the two ends. The CDR3 reads CASRPDRHRGYTF. CDR3 bases: TGTGCCAGCAGACCTGACAGGCACAGGGGCTACACCTTC.

The chain recombines TRBV4-1 with TRBJ1-1; D uncertain. The CDR3 contains 16 residues. The ends were cut back, 0 bases at V and 7 bases at J, with 18 bases in the middle. Per the germline V gene, CDR1 is MGHRA and CDR2 is YSYEKL. Here the CDR3 reads CASSQEGWQERIEAFF. CDR3 DNA: TGCGCCAGCAGCCAAGAGGGTTGGCAGGAGAGAATTGAAGCTTTCTTT.

This clonotype was recorded once. This sequence joins TRBV11-3 and TRBJ2-2; tentative D call: TRBD2 (5 bases). Trimming cost V 5 bases and J 1 base, with 17 bases left between them. From germline, CDR1 is SGHNT and CDR2 YENEEA. This CDR3 is built from 17 residues. Written as DNA, the CDR3 is TGTGCCAGCAGCGTAGGGAGATTACTAGGGAACACCGGGGAGCTGTTTTTT. It codes for CASSVGRLLGNTGELFF.

The gene calls are TRBV2 and TRBJ2-7; a possible D gene is TRBD2 (5 bases). V was trimmed by 4 bases and J by 6 bases, leaving 19 bases between them. Germline CDR1 SNHLY, CDR2 FYNNEI. This CDR3 is built from 15 residues. The CDR3 nucleotides read TGTGCCAGCAGTGCCCCCGTAGGGAGCCTCGGCGAGCAGTACTTC. Protein product: CASSAPVGSLGEQYF.

The chain is built from TRBV14 and TRBJ2-2; D is unclear. CDR1 is SGHDN and CDR2 is FVKESK in the germline V gene. There are 16 residues in the CDR3. Deletions cut 4 bases from V and 6 bases from J, with 18 bases between. CDR3 protein: CASSLIRPVLAGELFF. In DNA, the CDR3 is TGTGCCAGCAGCCTAATTAGGCCGGTTTTAGCCGGGGAGCTGTTTTTT.

V and J are TRBV18 and TRBJ2-1; 14 nucleotides align to TRBD2. The length of the CDR3 is 17 residues. Per germline, CDR1 KGHSH and CDR2 LQKENI. After removal of 5 bases from V and 1 base from J, the junction contained 4 bases not matched to a gene. Here the CDR3 reads CASSRLAGGQSYNEQFF. CDR3 nucleotide sequence: TGTGCCAGCTCAAGACTAGCGGGAGGGCAATCCTACAATGAGCAGTTCTTC.

There are a few counts of this clonotype. The V and J genes are TRBV5-1 and TRBJ2-7; 10 bases align to TRBD1. The germline gives CDR1 SGHRS, CDR2 YFSETQ. J gave up 2 bases and V 5 bases, and 7 bases lay outside the gene matches. CDR3 length: 15 amino acids. CDR3 in DNA: TGCGCCAGCAGTCCTAGACAGGGGGCCCCCTACGAGCAGTACTTC. Translation: CASSPRQGAPYEQYF. The whole variable domain, filled in from reference TRBV5-1 and TRBJ2-7, reads KAGVTQTPRYLIKTRGQQVTLSCSPISGHRSVSWYQQTPGQGLQFLFEYFSETQRNKGNFPGRFSGRQFSNSRSEMNVSTLELGDSALYLCASSPRQGAPYEQYFGPGTRLTVT.

V is TRBV9 and J is TRBJ2-1; tentatively, D is TRBD2 (6 bases). The CDR3 spans 14 residues. Germline V gene data show CDR1 as SGDLS and CDR2 as YYNGEE. Trimming took off 3 bases at V and 4 bases at J, with 11 bases between the two ends. CDR3 DNA: TGTGCCAGCAGCGCCCCGGGACTTTACAATGAGCAGTTCTTC. As protein: CASSAPGLYNEQFF.

Only a few counts were recorded for this clonotype. The chain recombines TRBV29-1 with TRBJ2-2, with 9 bases matching TRBD2. The V gene's germline CDR1 is SQVTM and CDR2 ANQGSEA. The CDR3 contains 16 residues. The J segment lost 3 bases and the V segment lost 7 bases, leaving 12 bases of the junction unmatched. The CDR3 loop is CSASGISGSDTGELFF. DNA for the CDR3: TGCAGCGCTTCGGGGATTAGCGGGAGCGACACCGGGGAGCTGTTTTTT.

The J gene is TRBJ1-1, the V gene TRBV9; 7 nucleotides match TRBD1. Losses at the gene ends were 4 bases for V and 1 base for J; bases not matched to a gene: 7. Looked up from germline, CDR1 is SGDLS and CDR2 is YYNGEE. CDR3 length: 15 amino acids. This chain's CDR3 is CASSFTGTANTEAFF. The CDR3 nucleotides are TGTGCCAGCAGCTTTACCGGGACAGCGAACACTGAAGCTTTCTTT.

The chain links TRBV12-3 or TRBV12-4 to TRBJ2-1; 8 bases agree with TRBD1. V shed 6 bases, J shed 9 bases, and the junction held 7 bases outside the gene matches. CDR3 length: 13 residues. In DNA, the CDR3 is TGTGCCAGCAGCCCAGGGACAGGTGGTGAGCAGTTCTTC. Translation gives CASSPGTGGEQFF.

The gene calls are TRBV4-1 and TRBJ1-1, with unresolved D. The CDR3 runs to 15 residues. In germline, CDR1 is MGHRA, CDR2 YSYEKL. Trimming took off 0 bases at V and 7 bases at J, with 15 bases between the two ends. As DNA, the CDR3 is TGCGCCAGCAGCCAAGAGGACTCCCCGTCAGGTGAAGCTTTCTTT. Translating it yields CASSQEDSPSGEAFF.

This clonotype occurred a few times. This chain connects TRBV5-4 to TRBJ2-7; 9 bases are a match to TRBD2. The CDR3 length is 15 residues. The ends lost 3 bases at V and 0 bases at J; junction bases unmatched: 4. Germline V gene lookup returns CDR1 SGHNT and CDR2 YYREEE (reference sequence). CDR3 nucleotide sequence: TGTGCCAGCAGCTATTCTAGCGGGAACTCCTACGAGCAGTACTTC. Residues: CASSYSSGNSYEQYF.

The chain uses TRBV7-2 and TRBJ2-1; D possibly corresponds to TRBD1 (6 bases). Germline CDR1 is SGHTA and CDR2 is FQGNSA. Trimming removed 5 bases at V and 4 bases at J, with 18 bases between. The CDR3 is 16 residues long. The CDR3: CASSRQGWGRYNEQFF. In DNA form, the CDR3 reads TGTGCCAGCAGCAGGCAAGGATGGGGGCGGTACAATGAGCAGTTCTTC.

The rearrangement uses TRBV7-9 and TRBJ2-1; TRBD2 matches 8 bases. V dropped 8 bases and J dropped 7; count of bases not matched to a gene: 10. Germline CDR1 reads SEHNR; CDR2 reads FQNEAQ (reference sequence). CDR3 length: 14 residues. The chain's CDR3 is CASPGGQVGNEQFF. The CDR3 nucleotides are TGTGCCAGCCCGGGGGGGCAGGTTGGGAATGAGCAGTTCTTC.

The chain uses TRBV20-1 and TRBJ2-3; perhaps TRBD1 as D (5 bases). Germline V gene data show CDR1 as DFQATT and CDR2 as SNEGSKA (reference sequence). V was pared by 5 bases and J by 2 bases, with 14 bases between. This CDR3 has 14 amino acids. For the CDR3, the DNA is TGCAGTGCTCCCAGGGAAGGGGTCACAGATACGCAGTATTTT. Its protein product is CSAPREGVTDTQYF.

The chain couples TRBV4-2 to TRBJ2-1; 8 nucleotides align to TRBD2. Losses at the gene ends were 7 bases for V and 4 bases for J; bases not matched to a gene: 18. Germline V gene lookup returns CDR1 LGHNA and CDR2 YNFKEQ. This CDR3 comprises 18 residues. The CDR3 region is CASTYPGGAIKIYNEQFF. CDR3 nucleotide sequence: TGTGCCAGCACCTACCCGGGGGGGGCCATCAAAATTTACAATGAGCAGTTCTTC.

This chain joins TRBV4-2 and TRBJ2-3, with a weak D call TRBD2 (5 bases). Between the trimmed V and J ends, which lost 0 bases and 6 bases, there was a span of 13 bases. The CDR3 is 15 residues long. Germline CDR1 is LGHNA and CDR2 is YNFKEQ. The CDR3 DNA is TGTGCCAGCAGCCAAGATTTACGGGAAAAGGATACGCAGTATTTT. Translation: CASSQDLREKDTQYF.

This clonotype was detected only once. The chain couples TRBV11-3 to TRBJ1-1; perhaps TRBD1 as D (5 bases). This CDR3 spans 14 amino acids. Germline V gene data show CDR1 as SGHNT and CDR2 as YENEEA. V was cut by 6 bases and J by 5 bases, with 16 bases left in between. The CDR3 loop reads CASRPRGGGTEAFF. The CDR3 DNA reads as TGTGCCAGCAGGCCCCGGGGCGGTGGAACTGAAGCTTTCTTT.